This T cell receptor (beta chain) emerged from a study of T cell responses to AZD1222 COVID-19 vaccine. Overall study results and limits: Close to half of all spike-specific TCRs reportedly target regions of the variants that are unmutated. Donor demographics were predominantly white British with a female majority; clonal diversity may be underestimated. It was only a handful of AZD1222 recipients who were seropositive at baseline.

TCRdb keeps only in-frame clones here, not all; method: immunoSEQ multiplex PCR. This sample has 150,000 to 180,000 clones; 90% occur once, and the top ten carry under 20%. As to this clone: Its target is not known.

CDR3 size: 14 residues. Looked up from germline, CDR1 is SGDLS and CDR2 is YYNGEE. The trim removed 4 bases at V and 8 bases at J, leaving 10 bases unmatched. Sequences were derived from peripheral blood, sampled on day 0 of AZD1222 vaccination. The chain carries TRBV9 and TRBJ1-2; 8 bases are a match to TRBD1. The origin of this receptor is an adult in good health. Here the CDR3 reads CASSPTGQVWGYTF. Written as DNA, the CDR3 is TGTGCCAGCAGCCCCACGGGACAGGTTTGGGGCTACACCTTC.